This entry is about one TCR beta chain. Its antigen remains unknown. These data belong to a study of T cell repertoires in cytomegalovirus infection. Background on the study: Alongside well-studied HLA-B-restricted CMV epitopes, recently identified HLA-C-restricted CMV epitopes were also used. A matching HLA type, together with CMV infection, was signaled by public TCR beta signatures.

Study-wide findings and caveats: Clonotypes of TCR beta that were HLA-C-restricted and CMV-specific dominated the ex vivo response.

MiXCR, applied by TCRdb to the reads, yields one record per CDR3 protein. The table records around 430,000 distinct CDR3 sequences, about 39% of them present only once. Deletions cut 1 base from V and 0 bases from J, with 4 bases between. Germline V CDR1 and CDR2: DFQATT, SNEGSKA (reference sequence). This CDR3 has 13 amino acids. The chain links TRBV20-1 to TRBJ2-4; D not certain. This specimen was cultured PBMCs, taken from culture after CMV antigen stimulation. The sequence was collected from a human donor in good health (CMV status not recorded). Some clones in this sample may be carry-over from other donors' samples. The CDR3 protein is CSARALAKNIQYF. CDR3 nucleotide sequence: TGCAGTGCTAGAGCCCTAGCCAAAAACATTCAGTACTTC.